A single sample gave rise to the 14 T cell receptor beta chains below, sequenced in a study of cytomegalovirus exposure and HLA in healthy donors. Repertoires were generated with immunoSEQ multiplex PCR, while TCRdb's copy carries only in-frame clones and drops some. The sample consists of 55,000 to 70,000 clones, around 94% of them appearing once. The sequenced sample consisted of PBMCs. Source of these receptors: a man between 18 and 35 years old in good health and CMV-seronegative.

V gene TRBV19 combines with J gene TRBJ2-1; 8 bases agree with TRBD1. There are 14 residues in the CDR3. J was trimmed by 8 bases and V by 5 bases; bases with no gene match: 8. The germline V gene encodes CDR1 LNHDA and CDR2 SQIVND (reference sequence). CDR3 loop: CASSPYQQGDEQFF. CDR3 in DNA: TGTGCCAGTAGTCCATATCAACAGGGGGATGAGCAGTTCTTC.

The chain has TRBV27 and TRBJ2-5; a weak D match, TRBD1 (6 bases). The CDR3 sequence is 15 residues long. Trimming stripped 4 bases from V and 1 base from J, with 13 bases between. The germline V gene has CDR1 MNHEY and CDR2 SMNVEV (reference sequence). This CDR3 is CASSSRGRSQETQYF. Here the CDR3 DNA reads TGTGCCAGCAGTTCCAGGGGCCGCTCCCAAGAGACCCAGTACTTC.

This sequence joins TRBV19 and TRBJ1-3; D remains ambiguous. CDR1 LNHDA and CDR2 SQIVND come from the germline V gene (reference sequence). The CDR3 extends over 15 amino acids. V dropped 3 bases and J dropped 0 bases, with 9 bases sitting between them. The CDR3 region has the DNA TGTGCCAGTAGTATCTCGCCAGACTCTGGAAACACCATATATTTT. It encodes CASSISPDSGNTIYF.

V and J are TRBV11-2 and TRBJ2-5; D perhaps matches TRBD2 (5 bases). There are 13 residues in the CDR3. Germline V gives CDR1 SGHAT, CDR2 FQNNGV. V shed 0 bases and J shed 3 bases, with 5 bases lying between them. CDR3 DNA sequence: TGTGCCAGCAGCTTAGAAGCGGAAGAGACCCAGTACTTC. It encodes CASSLEAEETQYF. Together with reference TRBV11-2 and TRBJ2-5, the CDR3 gives the full variable domain: EAGVAQSPRYKIIEKRQSVAFWCNPISGHATLYWYQQILGQGPKLLIQFQNNGVVDDSQLPKDRFSAERLKGVDSTLKIQPAKLEDSAVYLCASSLEAEETQYFGPGTRLLVL.

The chain recombines TRBV6-1 with TRBJ2-7, with 8 bases identical to TRBD2. The trim removed 6 bases at V and 0 bases at J, leaving 4 bases unmatched. This CDR3 comprises 14 residues. Germline V gene lookup returns CDR1 MNHNS and CDR2 SASEGT. In DNA, the CDR3 is TGTGCCAGCAGATTAAGCGGGAGCTCCTACGAGCAGTACTTC. It codes for CASRLSGSSYEQYF.

The chain is built from TRBV5-6 and TRBJ1-2, with D unresolved. V dropped 4 bases and J dropped 8 bases, with 24 bases sitting between them. Germline V lookup: CDR1 SGHDT, CDR2 YYEEEE. The CDR3 covers 16 residues. CDR3 DNA sequence: TGTGCCAGCAGCGAACCGGAACACCTACTAAGCTTCGGCTACACCTTC. Residues: CASSEPEHLLSFGYTF. The full variable domain, in which reference TRBV5-6 and TRBJ1-2 provide the parts outside the CDR3, is DAGVTQSPTHLIKTRGQQVTLRCSPKSGHDTVSWYQQALGQGPQFIFQYYEEEERQRGNFPDRFSGHQFPNYSSELNVNALLLGDSALYLCASSEPEHLLSFGYTFGSGTRLTVV.

This sequence joins TRBV19 and TRBJ1-5; possible D gene TRBD1, 5 bases. Trimming stripped 6 bases from V and 1 base from J, with 7 bases between. The CDR3 is 13 residues long. Per germline, CDR1 LNHDA and CDR2 SQIVND (reference sequence). The CDR3 reads CASRDRSNQPQHF. The DNA of the CDR3 is TGTGCCAGTAGAGACAGAAGCAATCAGCCCCAGCATTTT.

This clone was seen a single time. The J gene is TRBJ1-2, the V gene TRBV10-3; 9 bases are a match to TRBD1. CDR1 and CDR2 from the germline V gene are ENHRY and SYGVKD. The CDR3 has 14 amino acids. V dropped 7 bases and J dropped 8; count of bases not matched to a gene: 11. The CDR3 nucleotides are TGTGCCATCACCCCCACAGGGGGCGTAAGCGGCTACACCTTC. It yields the protein CAITPTGGVSGYTF.

V and J are TRBV4-1 and TRBJ2-1; TRBD2 aligns across 10 bases. The CDR3 loop spans 15 amino acids. Germline-derived CDR1 and CDR2 are MGHRA and YSYEKL. The V segment lost 1 base and the J segment 9 bases; nucleotides outside the gene matches: 6. The DNA of the CDR3 is TGCGCCAGCAGCCAAGGGGAAAGCGGGAGGGTTGAGCAGTTCTTC. Protein product: CASSQGESGRVEQFF.

This sequence joins TRBV11-2 and TRBJ2-7; D is unresolved. V shed 6 bases and J shed 6 bases, with 18 bases lying between them. The V gene's germline CDR1 is SGHAT and CDR2 FQNNGV. The CDR3 is made up of 14 amino acids. In nucleotides, the CDR3 is TGTGCCAGCAGTTATAGTTGGTCTTCCGTCGAGCAGTACTTC. Its protein product is CASSYSWSSVEQYF. Supplemented by reference TRBV11-2 and TRBJ2-7, the full variable domain reads EAGVAQSPRYKIIEKRQSVAFWCNPISGHATLYWYQQILGQGPKLLIQFQNNGVVDDSQLPKDRFSAERLKGVDSTLKIQPAKLEDSAVYLCASSYSWSSVEQYFGPGTRLTVT.

The V and J genes are TRBV11-3 and TRBJ2-1; D may be TRBD2 (7 bases). The CDR3 totals 15 residues. Trimming took off 1 base at V and 9 bases at J, with 16 bases between the two ends. The germline V gene has CDR1 SGHNT and CDR2 YENEEA. CDR3 amino acids: CASSLVSSGRGEQFF. Written as DNA, the CDR3 is TGTGCCAGCAGCTTAGTCTCTAGCGGCAGGGGTGAGCAGTTCTTC.

The rearrangement joins TRBV5-1 to TRBJ2-1; 7 bases line up with TRBD2. Germline loops: CDR1 SGHRS, CDR2 YFSETQ. The CDR3 spans 16 residues. Unmatched junction bases numbered 5, after V lost 0 bases and J lost 2 bases. CDR3 sequence (DNA): TGCGCCAGCAGCTTGGCCGGGACTACGCCCTACAATGAGCAGTTCTTC. Translating it yields CASSLAGTTPYNEQFF.

This chain links TRBV6-1 with TRBJ2-3; D unresolved. The CDR3 length is 12 residues. Germline loops: CDR1 MNHNS, CDR2 SASEGT. The germline V and J ends were trimmed by 3 bases and 1 base, with 2 bases remaining between them. The CDR3, as DNA: TGTGCCAGCAGTGACGGCACAGATACGCAGTATTTT. It specifies CASSDGTDTQYF.

DNA of the CDR3: TGTGCCAGCAGGGTAGACAGGGCGAATCAGCCCCAGCATTTT. Amino acids: CASRVDRANQPQHF. The chain joins TRBV28 to TRBJ1-5; 7 bases line up with TRBD1. The germline V gene encodes CDR1 MDHEN and CDR2 SYDVKM. The CDR3 is made up of 14 amino acids. J was trimmed by 4 bases and V by 6 bases; bases with no gene match: 6.